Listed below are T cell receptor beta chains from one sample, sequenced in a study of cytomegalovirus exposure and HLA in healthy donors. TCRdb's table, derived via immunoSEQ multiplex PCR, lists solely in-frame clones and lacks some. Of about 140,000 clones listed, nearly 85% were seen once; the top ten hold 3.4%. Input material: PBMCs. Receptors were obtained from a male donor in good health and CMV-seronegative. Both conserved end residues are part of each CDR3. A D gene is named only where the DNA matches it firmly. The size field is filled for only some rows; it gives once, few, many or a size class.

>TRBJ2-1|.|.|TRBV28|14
TGTGCCAGCAGTTTAACGGGATGGTACAATGAGCAGTTCTTC
CASSLTGWYNEQFF
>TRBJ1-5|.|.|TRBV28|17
TGTGCCAGCAGTTTAATACATACACCGGAGAACAATCAGCCCCAGCATTTT
CASSLIHTPENNQPQHF
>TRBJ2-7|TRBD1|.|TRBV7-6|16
TGTGCCAGCAGCGTAGGGGCGGGACAGGGTTTCTACGAGCAGTACTTC
CASSVGAGQGFYEQYF
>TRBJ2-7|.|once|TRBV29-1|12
TGCAGCGCGCGGGACAGAGCCTACGAGCAGTACTTC
CSARDRAYEQYF
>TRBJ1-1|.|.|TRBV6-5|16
TGTGCCAGCAGTTACGTCGGGGGTGGGGCCAACACTGAAGCTTTCTTT
CASSYVGGGANTEAFF
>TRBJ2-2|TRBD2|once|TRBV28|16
TGTGCCAGCAGCTTACTAGCGGGAGGACTCACCGGGGAGCTGTTTTTT
CASSLLAGGLTGELFF
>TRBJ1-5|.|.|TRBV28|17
TGTGCCAGCAGTTTTGGCGCGGGGGCGCTTAGCAATCAGCCCCAGCATTTT
CASSFGAGALSNQPQHF
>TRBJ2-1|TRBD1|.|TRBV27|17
TGTGCCAGCAGTTTACGTGTGAGTCAGGGGGCGCATCATGAGCAGTTCTTC
CASSLRVSQGAHHEQFF
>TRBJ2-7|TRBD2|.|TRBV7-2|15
TGTGCCAGCAGCTTAGTCGGACAACTAGCGCGGGAGCAGTACTTC
CASSLVGQLAREQYF
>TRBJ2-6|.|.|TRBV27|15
TGTGCCAGCAGTTTGGGGGGAGCTGGGGCCAACGTCCTGACTTTC
CASSLGGAGANVLTF
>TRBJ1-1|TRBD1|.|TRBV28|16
TGTGCCAGCAGTTTACCCAGACAGGGGGGATACACTGAAGCTTTCTTT
CASSLPRQGGYTEAFF
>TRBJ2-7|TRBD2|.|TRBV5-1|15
TGCGCCAGCAGCCCCACGGAGCGGGAGTTATACGAGCAGTACTTC
CASSPTERELYEQYF
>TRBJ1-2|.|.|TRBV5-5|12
TGTGCCAGCAGCTTGGGAGGAGGAGGCTACACCTTC
CASSLGGGGYTF
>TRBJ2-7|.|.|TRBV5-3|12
TGTGCCAGAAGCTTGGCCCGGGGCGAGCAGTACTTC
CARSLARGEQYF
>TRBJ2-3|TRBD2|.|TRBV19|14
TGTGCCAGTAATCTGGGACTAGTGGGAGATACGCAGTATTTT
CASNLGLVGDTQYF
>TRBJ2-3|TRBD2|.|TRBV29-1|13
TGCAGCGTCCGGACTAGCAGCACAGATACGCAGTATTTT
CSVRTSSTDTQYF
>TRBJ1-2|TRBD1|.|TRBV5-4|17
TGTGCCAGCAGCTGGTCGTTCGGGACAGATCCAGACTATGGCTACACCTTC
CASSWSFGTDPDYGYTF
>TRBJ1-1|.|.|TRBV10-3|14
TGTGCCATCAGTGACGCGGGGGGCAGCTCTGAAGCTTTCTTT
CAISDAGGSSEAFF
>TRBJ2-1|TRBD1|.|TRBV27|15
TGTGCCAGCAGTCACGGACAGGGCTCCTACAATGAGCAGTTCTTC
CASSHGQGSYNEQFF
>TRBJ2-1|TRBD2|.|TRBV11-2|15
TGTGCCAGCAGCTTCCTCGCGGGGGGGAACAATGAGCAGTTCTTC
CASSFLAGGNNEQFF
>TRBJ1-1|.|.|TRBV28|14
TGTGCCAGCAGTCCGCTCCGACAAATCACTGAAGCTTTCTTT
CASSPLRQITEAFF
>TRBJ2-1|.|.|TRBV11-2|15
TGTGCCAGCAGCTCGACGCGGGGTTCCTACAATGAGCAGTTCTTC
CASSSTRGSYNEQFF
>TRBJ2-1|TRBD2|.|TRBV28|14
TGTGCCAGCAGCCCGGGACTAGCGTACAATGAGCAGTTCTTC
CASSPGLAYNEQFF
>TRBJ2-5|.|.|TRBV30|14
TGTGCCTGGAGTGCTTTAGAGAGGGAGGAGACCCAGTACTTC
CAWSALEREETQYF
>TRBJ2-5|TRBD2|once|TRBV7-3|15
TGTGCCAGCAGCTTCAGTCGGGGGGTACAAGAGACCCAGTACTTC
CASSFSRGVQETQYF
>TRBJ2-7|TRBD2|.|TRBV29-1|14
TGCAGCGTTGAGGTAGAGGGAGGGCCCTCCGAGCAGTACTTC
CSVEVEGGPSEQYF
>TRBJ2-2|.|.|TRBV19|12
TGTGCCACACGGGGTAATTCCGGGGAGCTGTTTTTT
CATRGNSGELFF
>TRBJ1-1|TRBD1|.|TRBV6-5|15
TGTGCCAGCAGCCATCCATGGACAGGGAACACTGAAGCTTTCTTT
CASSHPWTGNTEAFF
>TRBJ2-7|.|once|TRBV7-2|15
TGTGCCAGCAGCGACAATAGAGGGAGACCCTACGAGCAGTACTTC
CASSDNRGRPYEQYF
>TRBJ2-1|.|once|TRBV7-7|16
TGTGCTAGCAGCTTAGACAGGTCTTCCCCGGTGGATGAGCAGTTCTTC
CASSLDRSSPVDEQFF
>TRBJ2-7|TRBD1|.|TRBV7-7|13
TGTGCCAGCAGCCGGGGACAGCCCTACGAGCAGTACTTC
CASSRGQPYEQYF
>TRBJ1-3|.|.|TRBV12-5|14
TGTGCTAGTGGTGGTCCGAGCTCTGGAAACACCATATATTTT
CASGGPSSGNTIYF
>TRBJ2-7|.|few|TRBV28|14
TGTGCCAGCAGCCTACAGGGTGGGCCTTACGAGCAGTACTTC
CASSLQGGPYEQYF
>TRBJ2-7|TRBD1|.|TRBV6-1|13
TGTGCCAGCAGCGAAGACAGGGGGCGAGAGCAGTACTTC
CASSEDRGREQYF
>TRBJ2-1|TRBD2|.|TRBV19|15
TGTGCCAGTAAAACGCTAGCGGGAGAGCGAAATGAGCAGTTCTTC
CASKTLAGERNEQFF
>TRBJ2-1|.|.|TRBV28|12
TGTGCCAGCAGTTTACGGTCCGGAGAGCAGTTCTTC
CASSLRSGEQFF
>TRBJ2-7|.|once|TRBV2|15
TGTGCCAGCAGCCTCCGGGACACCCTCTCCTACGAGCAGTACTTC
CASSLRDTLSYEQYF
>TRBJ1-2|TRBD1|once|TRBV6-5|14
TGTGCCAGCGGCCCGGGACAGGGGGCTTTTGGCTACACCTTC
CASGPGQGAFGYTF
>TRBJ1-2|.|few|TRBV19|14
TGTGCCAGTAGTGCCCAGACAAAGTCCTATGGCTACACCTTC
CASSAQTKSYGYTF
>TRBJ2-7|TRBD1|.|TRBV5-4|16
TGTGCCAGCAGCCCACGAGGGACAGGGGCCCCCTACGAGCAGTACTTC
CASSPRGTGAPYEQYF
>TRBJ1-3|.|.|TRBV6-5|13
TGTGCCGCGTCGAGAGGAGATGGAAACACCATATATTTT
CAASRGDGNTIYF
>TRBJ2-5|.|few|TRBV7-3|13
TGTGCCAGCAGCTTATGGAGCCAAGAGACCCAGTACTTC
CASSLWSQETQYF
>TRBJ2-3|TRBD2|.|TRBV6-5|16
TGTGCCAGCAGTTATCGGGCTAGCGGGAGCACAGATACGCAGTATTTT
CASSYRASGSTDTQYF
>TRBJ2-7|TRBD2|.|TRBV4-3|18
TGCGCCAGCAGCCAAGATGGGGGTATGGCTAGCGGGAGGTACGAGCAGTACTTC
CASSQDGGMASGRYEQYF
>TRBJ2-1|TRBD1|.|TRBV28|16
TGTGCCAGCAGTCGAACAGGGGCCCCAATCTACAATGAGCAGTTCTTC
CASSRTGAPIYNEQFF
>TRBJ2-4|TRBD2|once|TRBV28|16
TGTGCCAGCAGTTTACTAGCGGGAGGGCCGCGTAACATTCAGTACTTC
CASSLLAGGPRNIQYF
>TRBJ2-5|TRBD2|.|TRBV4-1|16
TGCGCCAGCAGCCAGGGGGTACTAGCGGGACAAGAGACCCAGTACTTC
CASSQGVLAGQETQYF
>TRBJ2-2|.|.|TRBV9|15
TGTGCCAGCAGCGTAGGCGGGGCTAGGATCGGGGAGCTGTTTTTT
CASSVGGARIGELFF
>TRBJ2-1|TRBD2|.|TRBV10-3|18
TGTGCCATCAGTGAGTCCTCGACGACTAGCGGGAGTGGCAATGAGCAGTTCTTC
CAISESSTTSGSGNEQFF
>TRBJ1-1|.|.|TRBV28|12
TGTGCCAGCAGTTTAATATCGGCTGAAGCTTTCTTT
CASSLISAEAFF
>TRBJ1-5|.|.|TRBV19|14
TGTGCCAGTAGTAGCGAGAATAGCAATCAGCCCCAGCATTTT
CASSSENSNQPQHF
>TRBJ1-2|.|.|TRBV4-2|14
TGTGCCAGCAGCCAAGATTCGGAGGTCTATGGCTACACCTTC
CASSQDSEVYGYTF
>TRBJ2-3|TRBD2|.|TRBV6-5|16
TGTGCCAGCAGTTTACTAGCGGGGACCCGCACAGATACGCAGTATTTT
CASSLLAGTRTDTQYF
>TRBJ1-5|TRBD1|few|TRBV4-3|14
TGCGCCAGCAGCCAGGGGACAGGGGGCCCCACCCAGCATTTT
CASSQGTGGPTQHF
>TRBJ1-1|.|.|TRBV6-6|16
TGTGCCAGCAGTTACCTCGCCCGAGCGGGGAACACTGAAGCTTTCTTT
CASSYLARAGNTEAFF